The 21 T cell receptor beta chains below were found in one sample sequenced in a study of blood T cell repertoires in COVID-19. The repertoire was sequenced with immunoSEQ multiplex PCR; TCRdb's copy has only in-frame clones and lacks some. This table has around 230,000 clones, about 79% appearing once. Sequencing was carried out using peripheral blood. Receptors were obtained from a man in his forties who had recovered from COVID-19.

The chain couples TRBV6-2 or TRBV6-3 to TRBJ1-2, with unresolved D. Germline loops: CDR1 MNHEY, CDR2 SVGEGT. The CDR3 covers 13 residues. Trimming pared 4 bases from V and 3 bases from J, leaving 9 bases between. CDR3 in DNA: TGTGCCAGCAGTTCCACCGGGTACTATGGCTACACCTTC. The encoded protein is CASSSTGYYGYTF.

This clone was seen only a few times. This rearrangement joins TRBV3-1 (or the pseudogene TRBV3-2) to TRBJ2-1; unclear D gene. The V end lost 0 bases, the J end lost 0 bases, and 6 bases lay between the germline ends. The CDR3 runs to 15 residues. CDR1 and CDR2 (germline): LGHDT, YNNKEL (reference sequence). CDR3 in DNA: TGTGCCAGCAGCCAAGATTTCGGCTCCTACAATGAGCAGTTCTTC. Amino acid sequence: CASSQDFGSYNEQFF.

Turning to this clone: Different DNA sequences within this sample yield the same CDR3. The gene calls are TRBV30 and TRBJ2-5; D gene unclear. The CDR3 loop spans 13 amino acids. The germline gives CDR1 GTSNPN, CDR2 SVGIG (reference sequence). Trimming took off 3 bases at V and 3 bases at J, with 11 bases between the two ends. CDR3 sequence (DNA): TGTGCCTGGAGCGGAGTTTCCAAAGAGACCCAGTACTTC. It specifies CAWSGVSKETQYF.

V gene TRBV7-9 combines with J gene TRBJ2-1; 12 nucleotides agree with TRBD1. The germline gives CDR1 SEHNR, CDR2 FQNEAQ (reference sequence). The CDR3 extends over 15 amino acids. Unmatched junction bases numbered 5, after V lost 3 bases and J lost 8 bases. CDR3 loop: CASSLFGTGGDEQFF. The CDR3 DNA is TGTGCCAGCAGCTTGTTTGGGACAGGGGGCGATGAGCAGTTCTTC.

V usage is TRBV5-4 and J usage is TRBJ2-5; 7 positions agree with TRBD2. J lost 5 bases, V lost 6 bases, and 7 bases had no gene match. CDR1 and CDR2 from the germline V gene are SGHNT and YYREEE (reference sequence). The CDR3 covers 13 residues. The chain's CDR3 is CASKRGPGETQYF. The CDR3 DNA sequence: TGTGCCAGCAAGCGGGGCCCAGGGGAGACCCAGTACTTC.

The chain carries TRBV5-1 and TRBJ2-5; TRBD2 matches at 9 bases. This CDR3 comprises 14 residues. The J segment lost 5 bases and the V segment lost 5 bases, leaving 7 bases of the junction unmatched. From germline, CDR1 is SGHRS and CDR2 YFSETQ. CDR3 nucleotides: TGCGCCAGCAGTTATAGCGGGAGTGGGGAGACCCAGTACTTC. Its protein is CASSYSGSGETQYF.

V and J are TRBV19 and TRBJ2-7; 11 bases map to TRBD1. The CDR3 is 16 residues long. CDR1 LNHDA and CDR2 SQIVND come from the germline V gene (reference sequence). The junction had 7 bases not matched to a gene; V was cut back by 4 bases and J by 2 bases. The CDR3 loop is CASSNIRDRGAYEQYF. DNA of the CDR3: TGTGCCAGTAGTAATATCAGGGACAGGGGGGCCTACGAGCAGTACTTC.

This clone was recorded a few times. The chain joins TRBV4-3 to TRBJ1-6; D is perhaps TRBD1 (5 bases). Trimming cost V 1 base and J 6 bases, with 10 bases left between them. The CDR3 sequence is 15 residues long. The germline CDR1 and CDR2 sequences are LGHNA and YSLEER. CDR3 bases: TGCGCCAGCAGCCAAGTAAGGGGTAGTAATTCACCCCTCCACTTT. Its translation is CASSQVRGSNSPLHF.

The chain carries TRBV4-3 and TRBJ2-3; D possibly corresponds to TRBD1 (5 bases). This CDR3 region has 15 residues. Germline assignment: CDR1 LGHNA and CDR2 YSLEER. V was clipped by 4 bases and J by 2 bases, with 13 bases between them. The CDR3: CASSPSSGLTDTQYF. The CDR3 DNA reads as TGCGCCAGCAGCCCGTCTTCAGGGCTCACAGATACGCAGTATTTT.

This rearrangement joins TRBV6-6 to TRBJ1-2, with TRBD1 identical over 7 bases. The germline CDR1 and CDR2 sequences are MNHNY and SVGAGI (reference sequence). J lost 3 bases, V lost 2 bases, and 6 bases had no gene match. This CDR3 has 15 residues. As DNA, the CDR3 is TGTGCCAGCAGTTACCGGTCCAGGGGGGACTATGGCTACACCTTC. Its translation: CASSYRSRGDYGYTF.

V gene TRBV19 combines with J gene TRBJ2-5; unclear D gene. The CDR3 length is 12 residues. Germline V gene data show CDR1 as LNHDA and CDR2 as SQIVND (reference sequence). V gave up 7 bases and J gave up 0 bases, with 6 bases separating them. The CDR3 DNA sequence: TGTGCCAGTAACGGGTACCAAGAGACCCAGTACTTC. Amino acids: CASNGYQETQYF.

The J gene is TRBJ2-3, the V gene TRBV7-8, with TRBD2 as a possible D gene (5 bases). Deletions cut 3 bases from V and 2 bases from J, with 12 bases between. Germline values: CDR1 SGHVS, CDR2 FQNEAQ. This CDR3 spans 15 amino acids. In DNA form, the CDR3 reads TGTGCCAGCAGCTTCAGTGAGGGAACCACAGATACGCAGTATTTT. Translation: CASSFSEGTTDTQYF. Full variable domain (missing parts from reference TRBV7-8 and TRBJ2-3): GAGVSQSPRYKVAKRGQDVALRCDPISGHVSLFWYQQALGQGPEFLTYFQNEAQLDKSGLPSDRFFAERPEGSVSTLKIQRTQQEDSAVYLCASSFSEGTTDTQYFGPGTRLTVL.

The chain couples TRBV7-9 to TRBJ1-2; D unresolved. The CDR3 runs 12 residues. CDR1 is SEHNR, CDR2 FQNEAQ, per germline (reference sequence). V was clipped by 6 bases and J by 8 bases, with 13 bases between them. The CDR3 region is CASSYSLSGYTF. The CDR3 nucleotides are TGTGCCAGCAGTTATAGTCTATCCGGCTACACCTTC.

The chain joins TRBV12-3 or TRBV12-4 to TRBJ1-2; D ambiguous. V shed 6 bases and J shed 8 bases, with 16 bases lying between them. The CDR3 covers 13 residues. This chain's CDR3 is CASRPGWRVGYTF. The CDR3, as DNA: TGTGCCAGCAGGCCCGGGTGGAGGGTCGGCTACACCTTC.

J is TRBJ2-5 and V is TRBV7-2, with D maybe TRBD2 (6 bases). Trimming cost V 1 base and J 14 bases, with 20 bases left between them. The CDR3 is 14 residues long. Germline V gene lookup returns CDR1 SGHTA and CDR2 FQGNSA. Here the CDR3 reads CASSLGPSRGDPYF. The CDR3 DNA is TGTGCCAGCAGCTTAGGGCCCTCGCGCGGGGACCCTTACTTC.

This chain joins TRBV25-1 and TRBJ1-6; D call uncertain. The V end was cut by 7 bases, the J end by 4 bases, with 11 bases between. The CDR3 is 14 amino acids. Germline values: CDR1 MGHDK, CDR2 SYGVNS. CDR3 bases: TGTGCCAGCAATGACGGCGGGTATAATTCACCCCTCCACTTT. Encoded protein: CASNDGGYNSPLHF.

As to this clone: Other DNA sequences within the sample encode an identical CDR3. The genes are TRBV30 and TRBJ2-7, with D hard to call. V lost 3 bases, J lost 4 bases, and 7 bases lay in between. Germline CDR1 GTSNPN, CDR2 SVGIG (reference sequence). The CDR3 has 11 amino acids. CDR3 nucleotide sequence: TGTGCCTGGAGCGGTTTATACGAGCAGTACTTC. Its protein is CAWSGLYEQYF.

The chain uses TRBV6-5 and TRBJ1-2; perhaps TRBD1 as D (5 bases). Per germline, CDR1 MNHEY and CDR2 SVGAGI. V was clipped by 0 bases and J by 4 bases, with 9 bases between them. The CDR3 has 14 amino acids. CDR3 nucleotide sequence: TGTGCCAGCAGTTACTCAGGGGTACCCTATGGCTACACCTTC. As protein: CASSYSGVPYGYTF.

V usage is TRBV12-5 and J usage is TRBJ1-3; 7 positions agree with TRBD1. Unmatched junction bases numbered 6, after V lost 7 bases and J lost 3 bases. The CDR3 has 14 amino acids. In germline, CDR1 is LGHNT, CDR2 FRNRAP. The CDR3 DNA reads TGTGCTAGTGAAGGGGGCGCCGGTGGAAACACCATATATTTT. Its translation: CASEGGAGGNTIYF.

V is TRBV5-1 and J is TRBJ2-3; 9 bases agree with TRBD1. CDR3 size: 19 residues. Germline V gene sequence: CDR1 SGHRS, CDR2 YFSETQ. The junction had 19 bases not matched to a gene; V was cut back by 6 bases and J by 2 bases. CDR3 nucleotide sequence: TGCGCCAGCACCAAGTCCGGGACAGGGACGGTCCTCGCCACAGATACGCAGTATTTT. Protein: CASTKSGTGTVLATDTQYF.

The chain has TRBV19 and TRBJ1-1, with TRBD1 identical over 9 bases. Germline V gene data show CDR1 as LNHDA and CDR2 as SQIVND (reference sequence). This CDR3 has 16 residues. The ends lost 6 bases at V and 0 bases at J; junction bases unmatched: 8. This CDR3 is CASSLDRGTMNTEAFF. The CDR3 DNA reads as TGTGCCAGTAGCTTGGACAGGGGAACGATGAACACTGAAGCTTTCTTT.